Listed below are T cell receptor beta chains from one sample, sequenced in a study of metastatic and nonmetastatic thyroid tumors. TCRdb re-called the PCR reads with MiXCR. The sample yields 30,000 to 35,000 clones, about a sixth seen once. The material sequenced was blood. These receptors all come from a female donor with papillary thyroid cancer or a benign thyroid nodule (not recorded which). Some clones in this sample may be carry-over from other donors' samples. Both conserved end residues are part of each CDR3. Each record gives: J gene, V gene, CDR3 length, clone size, D gene, CDR3 protein, CDR3 DNA. The D gene is left open where the match is weak. Size is omitted from some rows. Given values are once, few, many or a class for expanded clones.

j_call: TRBJ2-7
v_call: TRBV20-1
cdr3_length: 16
clone_size: once
d_call: TRBD2
cdr3_aa: CSAPLGGGGNLGEQYF
cdr3_nt: TGCAGTGCCCCCCTCGGTGGCGGGGGGAACCTTGGGGAGCAGTACTTC

j_call: TRBJ2-1
v_call: TRBV3-1
cdr3_length: 20
clone_size: many
d_call: .
cdr3_aa: CASSPRDGESRERTYNEQFF
cdr3_nt: TGTGCCAGCAGCCCAAGGGACGGAGAGTCTCGGGAGAGAACCTACAATGAGCAGTTCTTC

j_call: TRBJ2-5
v_call: TRBV5-1
cdr3_length: 13
clone_size: few
d_call: .
cdr3_aa: CASSTTSSQTQYF
cdr3_nt: TGCGCCAGCAGCACCACTAGCTCTCAGACCCAGTACTTC

j_call: TRBJ2-1
v_call: TRBV20-1
cdr3_length: 11
clone_size: .
d_call: .
cdr3_aa: CGGAGPNEQFF
cdr3_nt: TGCGGTGGAGCGGGTCCCAATGAGCAGTTCTTC

j_call: TRBJ2-7
v_call: TRBV12-3/TRBV12-4
cdr3_length: 15
clone_size: few
d_call: TRBD1
cdr3_aa: CASSLRGTGVGEQYF
cdr3_nt: TGTGCCAGCAGTTTGCGCGGGACAGGGGTAGGCGAGCAGTACTTC

j_call: TRBJ2-2
v_call: TRBV20-1
cdr3_length: 13
clone_size: .
d_call: TRBD2
cdr3_aa: CSVLWEGPGELFF
cdr3_nt: TGCAGTGTATTGTGGGAGGGTCCCGGGGAGCTGTTTTTT

j_call: TRBJ2-7
v_call: TRBV3-1
cdr3_length: 14
clone_size: many
d_call: TRBD2
cdr3_aa: CASTISGKNGEQYF
cdr3_nt: TGTGCCAGCACCATTAGCGGGAAGAACGGCGAGCAGTACTTC

j_call: TRBJ1-2
v_call: TRBV28
cdr3_length: 13
clone_size: few
d_call: .
cdr3_aa: CAIGTVSLYGYTF
cdr3_nt: TGTGCCATTGGGACCGTATCCCTTTATGGCTACACCTTC

j_call: TRBJ1-2
v_call: TRBV6-5
cdr3_length: 17
clone_size: .
d_call: .
cdr3_aa: CASSYSPGQWRWYGYTF
cdr3_nt: TGTGCCAGCAGTTACTCGCCTGGCCAGTGGCGTTGGTATGGCTACACCTTC

j_call: TRBJ1-6
v_call: TRBV25-1
cdr3_length: 14
clone_size: many
d_call: .
cdr3_aa: CASSEESYNSPLHF
cdr3_nt: TGTGCCAGCAGTGAAGAGAGCTATAATTCACCCCTCCACTTT

j_call: TRBJ2-7
v_call: TRBV6-2/TRBV6-3
cdr3_length: 12
clone_size: medium-sized
d_call: .
cdr3_aa: CASSYGNYEQYF
cdr3_nt: TGTGCCAGCAGTTATGGTAACTACGAGCAGTACTTC

j_call: TRBJ2-1
v_call: TRBV20-1
cdr3_length: 13
clone_size: few
d_call: .
cdr3_aa: CSARVPRRDEQFF
cdr3_nt: TGCAGCGCTAGAGTGCCTAGACGGGATGAGCAGTTCTTC

j_call: TRBJ2-7
v_call: TRBV3-1
cdr3_length: 12
clone_size: medium-sized
d_call: TRBD2
cdr3_aa: CASSGGGYEQYF
cdr3_nt: TGTGCCAGCAGCGGGGGGGGGTACGAGCAGTACTTC

j_call: TRBJ2-7
v_call: TRBV6-1
cdr3_length: 14
clone_size: few
d_call: .
cdr3_aa: CASSKGGRTYEQYF
cdr3_nt: TGTGCCAGCAGTAAAGGAGGACGTACCTACGAGCAGTACTTC

j_call: TRBJ2-2
v_call: TRBV6-4
cdr3_length: 17
clone_size: many
d_call: TRBD2
cdr3_aa: CASSPGLAGGGTGELFF
cdr3_nt: TGTGCCAGCAGTCCGGGACTAGCGGGAGGGGGCACCGGGGAGCTGTTTTTT

j_call: TRBJ2-1
v_call: TRBV11-2
cdr3_length: 14
clone_size: medium-sized
d_call: .
cdr3_aa: CASSPSWGIDEQFF
cdr3_nt: TGTGCCAGCAGCCCCAGTTGGGGGATCGATGAGCAGTTCTTC

j_call: TRBJ2-5
v_call: TRBV9
cdr3_length: 16
clone_size: many
d_call: TRBD2
cdr3_aa: CASSASLAGERETQYF
cdr3_nt: TGTGCCAGCAGCGCTAGTCTAGCGGGAGAACGAGAGACCCAGTACTTC

j_call: TRBJ2-7
v_call: TRBV28
cdr3_length: 14
clone_size: many
d_call: .
cdr3_aa: CASSLAGPVYEQYF
cdr3_nt: TGTGCCAGCAGTTTGGCAGGTCCAGTCTACGAGCAGTACTTC

j_call: TRBJ2-7
v_call: TRBV20-1
cdr3_length: 15
clone_size: many
d_call: TRBD2
cdr3_aa: CSAMWGRTSQHEQYF
cdr3_nt: TGCAGTGCTATGTGGGGGAGGACTAGTCAGCACGAGCAGTACTTC

j_call: TRBJ1-6
v_call: TRBV20-1
cdr3_length: 15
clone_size: .
d_call: TRBD1
cdr3_aa: CSAPPPTGADSPLHF
cdr3_nt: TGCAGTGCTCCGCCCCCGACAGGGGCTGACTCACCCCTCCACTTT

j_call: TRBJ2-5
v_call: TRBV7-8
cdr3_length: 15
clone_size: many
d_call: TRBD2
cdr3_aa: CASSAGTRTQETQYF
cdr3_nt: TGTGCCAGCAGCGCAGGGACTAGGACCCAAGAGACCCAGTACTTC

j_call: TRBJ2-1
v_call: TRBV5-1
cdr3_length: 16
clone_size: many
d_call: TRBD2
cdr3_aa: CASSLSLRLAANEQFF
cdr3_nt: TGCGCCAGCAGCTTGAGTCTAAGACTAGCGGCCAATGAGCAGTTCTTC

j_call: TRBJ2-6
v_call: TRBV19
cdr3_length: 16
clone_size: many
d_call: .
cdr3_aa: CASRPQGPGGANVLTF
cdr3_nt: TGTGCCAGTAGACCGCAGGGGCCAGGTGGGGCCAACGTCCTGACTTTC

j_call: TRBJ1-1
v_call: TRBV11-2
cdr3_length: 16
clone_size: many
d_call: .
cdr3_aa: CASSFDPEVGRTEAFF
cdr3_nt: TGTGCCAGCAGCTTCGACCCAGAGGTCGGGCGGACTGAAGCTTTCTTT

j_call: TRBJ1-1
v_call: TRBV11-3
cdr3_length: 12
clone_size: many
d_call: .
cdr3_aa: CASSLFRTEAFF
cdr3_nt: TGTGCCAGCAGCTTATTTCGCACTGAAGCTTTCTTT

j_call: TRBJ2-3
v_call: TRBV6-2/TRBV6-3
cdr3_length: 14
clone_size: many
d_call: .
cdr3_aa: CASKELGVEDTQYF
cdr3_nt: TGTGCCAGCAAGGAGCTAGGCGTTGAGGATACGCAGTATTTT